Shown below are 20 T cell receptor beta chains from a single sample sequenced in a study of shared clonotypes between healthy human individuals. Data came from immunoSEQ multiplex PCR; TCRdb stores just in-frame clones and leaves some out. The sample includes 2,500,000 or so clones, roughly 92% of them seen just once. The source material was naive CD4+ T cells from PBMCs. As for subset: CD45RA+ positively selected. These receptor sequences come from a young man in good health. Some clones in this sample may be carry-over from other donors' samples.

Comment on this clone: Distinct nucleotide sequences in the sample also encode this CDR3. The V and J genes are TRBV4-1 and TRBJ2-7, with D uncertain. The V gene lost 1 base and the J gene lost 2 bases, with 9 bases spanning the gap. In germline, CDR1 is MGHRA, CDR2 YSYEKL. CDR3 length: 14 residues. DNA of the CDR3: TGCGCCAGCAGCCAAGGAGCCCTCCCCTACGAGCAGTACTTC. It encodes CASSQGALPYEQYF.

The V gene is TRBV9, the J gene TRBJ1-2; a weak D match, TRBD1 (5 bases). The CDR3 loop spans 13 amino acids. The V gene lost 4 bases and the J gene lost 8 bases, with 15 bases spanning the gap. CDR1 is SGDLS and CDR2 is YYNGEE in the germline V gene. CDR3: CASSPQQVTGYTF. DNA of the CDR3: TGTGCCAGCAGCCCGCAACAGGTTACCGGCTACACCTTC.

The chain combines TRBV19 with TRBJ1-2, with D perhaps matching TRBD1 (5 bases). The CDR3 has 15 amino acids. Germline V gene data show CDR1 as LNHDA and CDR2 as SQIVND (reference sequence). V was trimmed by 6 bases and J by 4 bases, leaving 18 bases between them. CDR3 nucleotides: TGTGCCAGTAGATCCCGCGGGGAGGGGATCTATGGCTACACCTTC. Translation gives CASRSRGEGIYGYTF.

Remarks on this clone: At the DNA level, this CDR3 is encoded by other sequences in the same sample as well. The chain is built from TRBV28 and TRBJ1-2; 7 bases map to TRBD1. Germline CDR1 and CDR2: MDHEN and SYDVKM. V gave up 8 bases and J gave up 2 bases; unmatched junction bases: 5. The CDR3 has 13 residues. CDR3 DNA sequence: TGTGCCAGCCTTGACAGGGAAAACTATGGCTACACCTTC. This translates into CASLDRENYGYTF.

This chain uses TRBV28 with TRBJ1-2; TRBD1 might be the D (6 bases). The V gene lost 10 bases and the J gene lost 4 bases, with 19 bases spanning the gap. Germline values: CDR1 MDHEN, CDR2 SYDVKM. The CDR3 runs 14 residues. For the CDR3, the DNA is TGTGCCAACCGTCGGGCAGGGGACGTCTATGGCTACACCTTC. This translates into CANRRAGDVYGYTF.

This chain connects TRBV27 to TRBJ2-2; D might be TRBD2 (5 bases). Germline loops: CDR1 MNHEY, CDR2 SMNVEV (reference sequence). The V and J ends lost 2 bases and 6 bases respectively, with 10 bases between them. The CDR3 is 14 amino acids. CDR3 loop: CASSLGRESGELFF. The CDR3 region has the DNA TGTGCCAGCAGTTTAGGAAGGGAGTCCGGGGAGCTGTTTTTT.

In its sample, this clone was seen once. The chain joins TRBV5-4 to TRBJ1-3; 7 nucleotides line up with TRBD1. V shed 1 base and J 4 bases; nucleotides not matched to a gene: 2. In germline, CDR1 is SGHNT, CDR2 YYREEE (reference sequence). The CDR3 runs 14 residues. CDR3 in amino acids: CASSLPGGGNTIYF. The DNA of the CDR3 is TGTGCCAGCAGCTTGCCAGGGGGAGGAAACACCATATATTTT.

The chain carries TRBV2 and TRBJ2-7; the D gene is possibly TRBD2 (5 bases). This CDR3 spans 13 amino acids. Germline assignment: CDR1 SNHLY and CDR2 FYNNEI. The V and J ends lost 6 bases and 5 bases respectively, with 14 bases between them. CDR3 coding DNA: TGTGCCAGCAGGGCGCTAGCCGGCAACGAGCAGTACTTC. It encodes CASRALAGNEQYF.

This chain links TRBV18 with TRBJ2-3, with D possibly TRBD2 on 6 matching bases. Germline V CDR1 and CDR2: KGHSH, LQKENI. The CDR3 consists of 12 residues. V was clipped by 6 bases and J by 8 bases, with 12 bases between them. The CDR3 DNA sequence: TGTGCCAGCTCCCTCGGGGAGGCTACGCAGTATTTT. Translating it yields CASSLGEATQYF.

The chain carries TRBV18 and TRBJ1-2, with 7 positions matching TRBD1. The germline V gene has CDR1 KGHSH and CDR2 LQKENI. This CDR3 has 14 residues. V gave up 3 bases and J gave up 4 bases; unmatched junction bases: 5. Here the CDR3 reads CASSPRDRVYGYTF. DNA of the CDR3: TGTGCCAGCTCACCTCGGGACAGAGTCTATGGCTACACCTTC.

The rearrangement links TRBV28 to TRBJ2-7; D remains unclear. V dropped 1 base and J dropped 5 bases, with 3 bases sitting between them. CDR1 and CDR2 from the germline V gene are MDHEN and SYDVKM. This CDR3 comprises 11 residues. Written as DNA, the CDR3 is TGTGCCAGCAGTTTATATGACGAGCAGTACTTC. This encodes CASSLYDEQYF.

V and J are TRBV7-2 and TRBJ2-5; D call uncertain. Germline V gene lookup returns CDR1 SGHTA and CDR2 FQGNSA. CDR3 length equals 13 residues. The V gene lost 2 bases and the J gene lost 5 bases, with 9 bases spanning the gap. In nucleotides, the CDR3 is TGTGCCAGCAGCTTAAGGCGTGAGGAGACCCAGTACTTC. This codes for CASSLRREETQYF.

The chain combines TRBV10-3 with TRBJ2-3; 7 positions agree with TRBD2. V lost 7 bases, J lost 5 bases, and 9 bases stayed unmatched. Germline V gene sequence: CDR1 ENHRY, CDR2 SYGVKD. The CDR3 is 14 amino acids. CDR3 amino acids: CAIKAGVGVDTQYF. The CDR3 DNA reads as TGTGCCATCAAGGCGGGAGTGGGGGTAGATACGCAGTATTTT.

J is TRBJ2-1 and V is TRBV11-2; D call uncertain. Germline V lookup: CDR1 SGHAT, CDR2 FQNNGV. Trimming removed 3 bases at V and 10 bases at J, with 22 bases between. The CDR3 consists of 16 residues. The CDR3: CASSFFYSGDMAEQFF. DNA for the CDR3: TGTGCCAGCAGCTTCTTCTACAGTGGGGATATGGCAGAGCAGTTCTTC. The full variable domain, rest sourced from reference TRBV11-2 and TRBJ2-1, is EAGVAQSPRYKIIEKRQSVAFWCNPISGHATLYWYQQILGQGPKLLIQFQNNGVVDDSQLPKDRFSAERLKGVDSTLKIQPAKLEDSAVYLCASSFFYSGDMAEQFFGPGTRLTVL.

J is TRBJ1-2 and V is TRBV9; D is undetermined. The germline V and J ends were trimmed by 0 bases and 2 bases, with 14 bases remaining between them. Germline V gives CDR1 SGDLS, CDR2 YYNGEE. The CDR3 is 16 amino acids. For the CDR3, the DNA is TGTGCCAGCAGCGTAGCCTCCAGCAGGTCGAACTATGGCTACACCTTC. It codes for CASSVASSRSNYGYTF. The full variable domain, completed using reference TRBV9 and TRBJ1-2, is DSGVTQTPKHLITATGQRVTLRCSPRSGDLSVYWYQQSLDQGLQFLIQYYNGEERAKGNILERFSAQQFPDLHSELNLSSLELGDSALYFCASSVASSRSNYGYTFGSGTRLTVV.

This chain links TRBV28 with TRBJ1-2, with 7 bases that match TRBD1. CDR1 is MDHEN, CDR2 SYDVKM, per germline. The CDR3 has 13 residues. With V trimmed by 6 bases and J by 6 bases, 7 bases remained unmatched. The CDR3 reads CASRSQGVDGYTF. The DNA of the CDR3 is TGTGCCAGCAGGTCCCAGGGGGTGGATGGCTACACCTTC.

The chain has TRBV7-2 and TRBJ2-5, with D perhaps matching TRBD1 or TRBD2 (5 bases each). Trimming stripped 5 bases from V and 2 bases from J, with 12 bases between. Germline V gene data show CDR1 as SGHTA and CDR2 as FQGNSA. The CDR3 is made up of 14 amino acids. CDR3 DNA sequence: TGTGCCAGCAGCGTGGACTGGGGGCAAGAGACCCAGTACTTC. Protein product: CASSVDWGQETQYF.

The chain joins TRBV29-1 to TRBJ1-4; no reliable D call. The CDR3 runs to 12 residues. Germline CDR1 SQVTM, CDR2 ANQGSEA. Trimming cost V 5 bases and J 6 bases, with 10 bases left between them. The CDR3 sequence: CSVTLGYEKLFF. For the CDR3, the DNA is TGCAGCGTTACCCTCGGATATGAAAAACTGTTTTTT.

This chain connects TRBV6-1 to TRBJ2-2; D is unresolved. The V end lost 1 base, the J end lost 0 bases, and 9 bases lay between the germline ends. The germline gives CDR1 MNHNS, CDR2 SASEGT. The CDR3 loop spans 16 amino acids. Written as DNA, the CDR3 is TGTGCCAGCAGTGAAGGGGTCAGGTCGAACACCGGGGAGCTGTTTTTT. Translated: CASSEGVRSNTGELFF.

The V and J genes are TRBV9 and TRBJ2-7, with D unresolved. Per germline, CDR1 SGDLS and CDR2 YYNGEE. CDR3 length equals 15 residues. With 4 bases removed from V and 6 bases from J, the gap between germline ends came to 20 bases. The CDR3 is CASSPSTYFGGEQYF. CDR3 coding DNA: TGTGCCAGCAGCCCCTCGACCTACTTTGGCGGCGAGCAGTACTTC. The whole variable domain, filled in from reference TRBV9 and TRBJ2-7, reads DSGVTQTPKHLITATGQRVTLRCSPRSGDLSVYWYQQSLDQGLQFLIQYYNGEERAKGNILERFSAQQFPDLHSELNLSSLELGDSALYFCASSPSTYFGGEQYFGPGTRLTVT.